This passage covers 3 T cell receptor beta chains from one sample sequenced in a study of CD8 T cells in ankylosing spondylitis. MiXCR was run by TCRdb on the 5' RACE reads, yielding one entry per CDR3 protein. The profile shows 250,000 or so distinct CDR3 sequences, 18% of them singletons. The specimen sequenced was blood, either unsorted or a sorted T cell fraction (not recorded which). These receptors came from a male donor with ankylosing spondylitis or in good health (not recorded which).

The rearrangement joins TRBV5-6 to TRBJ1-2; D unclear. CDR1 and CDR2 (germline): SGHDT, YYEEEE. This CDR3 spans 15 amino acids. Trimming pared 4 bases from V and 0 bases from J, leaving 13 bases between. The CDR3 protein is CASSPGGPANYGYTF. As DNA, the CDR3 is TGTGCCAGCAGCCCAGGTGGGCCGGCTAACTATGGCTACACCTTC.

This sequence joins TRBV27 and TRBJ2-2; D uncertain. Germline V gene sequence: CDR1 MNHEY, CDR2 SMNVEV (reference sequence). V lost 5 bases, J lost 3 bases, and 13 bases lay in between. This CDR3 is 15 amino acids long. CDR3 DNA: TGTGCCAGCAGTACCATGACGCGCTACACCGGGGAGCTGTTTTTT. Its translation is CASSTMTRYTGELFF.

This chain links TRBV4-2 with TRBJ2-7; either TRBD1 or TRBD2 may supply D (5 bases each). The CDR3 totals 14 residues. Germline V gene lookup returns CDR1 LGHNA and CDR2 YNFKEQ. Between the trimmed V and J ends, which lost 4 bases and 3 bases, there was a span of 13 bases. The CDR3 sequence: CASSPRDQNYEQYF. The DNA of the CDR3 is TGTGCCAGCAGCCCCCGGGACCAAAACTACGAGCAGTACTTC.